The present TCR beta chain was sequenced within a study of OX40 agonist ivuxolimab in advanced cancers. The table came from immunoSEQ multiplex PCR; TCRdb's copy has only in-frame clones and leaves some out. This sample has 77,000 or so clones; around 92% occur once, and the top ten carry 9.5% to 12%. The germline V gene has CDR1 SGDLS and CDR2 YYNGEE. The CDR3 totals 17 residues. V was pared by 4 bases and J by 6 bases, with 26 bases between. The source of this sequence is an adult with an advanced solid tumor such as melanoma, head and neck, liver or kidney cancer. The sequences come from CD4+ or CD8+ T cells sorted from blood, collected in a trial of the OX40 agonist ivuxolimab. The gene calls are TRBV9 and TRBJ2-7, with D maybe TRBD2 (6 bases). In DNA form, the CDR3 reads TGTGCCAGCAGCCCCCACGCCTCCGGGACTCTAGGACGCGAGCAGTACTTC. This translates into CASSPHASGTLGREQYF.